The 19 T cell receptor beta chains given below trace back to one sample, sequenced in a study of CD8 T cells in ankylosing spondylitis (TCRdb year 2017). Results the study describes overall, beyond this receptor: Blood from ankylosing spondylitis patients appeared to be characterized by a TCR beta motif made up of eight highly homologous amino acid variants.

Library generation was performed with 5' RACE. For sequencing, an Illumina HiSeq 2500 was employed. The public reads were reanalyzed by TCRdb: fastp trimming at Q25, MiXCR alignment, in-frame beta chains only. Every CDR3 protein is listed once, alongside the most common genes and DNA of its rows. Within this sample are about 390,000 distinct CDR3 sequences, with around 24% of them counted one time only. The top ten clones comprise roughly a sixth of the sample. No antigen is known for these receptors. Sequencing was performed on blood, either unsorted or a sorted T cell fraction (not recorded which). These receptors were taken from a male donor with ankylosing spondylitis.

This clonotype was observed a few times. The chain uses TRBV20-1 and TRBJ2-3, with D perhaps matching TRBD2 (6 bases). CDR3 length: 14 amino acids. Deletions cut 3 bases from V and 0 bases from J, with 10 bases between. From germline, CDR1 is DFQATT and CDR2 SNEGSKA (reference sequence). CDR3 loop: CSASGGFSTDTQYF. In DNA form, the CDR3 reads TGCAGTGCTAGCGGGGGATTTAGCACAGATACGCAGTATTTT.

The chain recombines TRBV27 with TRBJ1-5, with D possibly being TRBD1 (5 bases). Germline V gene data show CDR1 as MNHEY and CDR2 as SMNVEV (reference sequence). There are 16 residues in the CDR3. The V gene lost 0 bases and the J gene lost 6 bases, with 15 bases spanning the gap. The CDR3 nucleotides are TGTGCCAGCAGTTTATCCTCGGGGACGCCCCCTCAGCCCCAGCATTTT. This gives the protein CASSLSSGTPPQPQHF.

This clonotype has only a few counts. The chain uses TRBV7-2 and TRBJ1-1; D unclear. The CDR3 sequence is 15 residues long. Trimming left V 5 bases short and J 2 bases short, with 15 bases between. CDR1 is SGHTA, CDR2 FQGNSA, per germline. The CDR3 loop reads CASSTLGGYNTEAFF. Here the CDR3 DNA reads TGTGCCAGCAGCACCCTAGGCGGATATAACACTGAAGCTTTCTTT. Filled out from reference TRBV7-2 and TRBJ1-1, the complete variable domain reads GAGVSQSPSNKVTEKGKDVELRCDPISGHTALYWYRQSLGQGLEFLIYFQGNSAPDKSGLPSDRFSAERTGGSVSTLTIQRTQQEDSAVYLCASSTLGGYNTEAFFGQGTRLTVV.

The chain couples TRBV11-1 to TRBJ2-3; D ambiguous. The CDR3 has 14 residues. Trimming pared 5 bases from V and 3 bases from J, leaving 12 bases between. CDR1 and CDR2 from the germline V gene are SGHAT and FQDESV (reference sequence). CDR3 in amino acids: CASSQSPATDTQYF. CDR3 sequence (DNA): TGTGCCAGCAGCCAATCCCCGGCGACAGATACGCAGTATTTT.

This sequence joins TRBV20-1 and TRBJ2-5, with TRBD1 matching over 7 bases. The CDR3 consists of 14 residues. Trimming removed 6 bases from V and 5 bases from J; junction bases left unmatched: 12. Germline-derived CDR1 and CDR2 are DFQATT and SNEGSKA (reference sequence). The CDR3 sequence is CSALRQGMSETQYF. The CDR3 nucleotides are TGCAGTGCCCTCCGACAGGGAATGTCCGAGACCCAGTACTTC.

This clonotype was seen only a few times. The V and J genes are TRBV5-1 and TRBJ1-2; the D gene is possibly TRBD1 (6 bases). In germline, CDR1 is SGHRS, CDR2 YFSETQ. V shed 5 bases and J shed 5 bases, with 19 bases lying between them. The CDR3 is made up of 15 amino acids. CDR3: CASRAGQGPFYGYTF. CDR3 sequence (DNA): TGCGCCAGCAGGGCAGGTCAGGGGCCCTTTTATGGCTACACCTTC.

The chain links TRBV9 to TRBJ2-7; 12 positions agree with TRBD1. The CDR3 is made up of 19 amino acids. J lost 1 base, V lost 0 bases, and 11 bases had no gene match. The germline gives CDR1 SGDLS, CDR2 YYNGEE. The CDR3 sequence is CASSVGGTGGVLRSYEQYF. The CDR3 DNA sequence: TGTGCCAGCAGCGTAGGCGGGACAGGGGGCGTTCTGAGGTCCTACGAGCAGTACTTC.

This clonotype showed up just a few times. As DNA, the CDR3 is TGTGCCAGCTTCCCATCGACAGGCGTGCTATATGGCTACACCTTC. Protein: CASFPSTGVLYGYTF. The chain is built from TRBV18 and TRBJ1-2; the D gene is possibly TRBD1 (6 bases). Germline CDR1 is KGHSH and CDR2 is LQKENI. CDR3 size: 15 residues. Between the trimmed V and J ends, which lost 7 bases and 5 bases, there was a span of 20 bases. The variable domain in full, with the rest retrieved from reference TRBV18 and TRBJ1-2, is NAGVMQNPRHLVRRRGQEARLRCSPMKGHSHVYWYRQLPEEGLKFMVYLQKENIIDESGMPKERFSAEFPKEGPSILRIQQVVRGDSAAYFCASFPSTGVLYGYTFGSGTRLTVV.

This clonotype turned up a few times. The chain links TRBV5-1 to TRBJ2-3; 12 bases agree with TRBD2. Germline V gene lookup returns CDR1 SGHRS and CDR2 YFSETQ. V dropped 1 base and J dropped 6; count of bases not matched to a gene: 9. The CDR3 spans 17 residues. CDR3 amino acids: CASSLLATSGSRDTQYF. The CDR3 DNA sequence: TGCGCCAGCAGCTTGCTCGCGACTAGCGGGAGCAGGGATACGCAGTATTTT. Full variable domain (outside the CDR3, taken from reference TRBV5-1 and TRBJ2-3): KAGVTQTPRYLIKTRGQQVTLSCSPISGHRSVSWYQQTPGQGLQFLFEYFSETQRNKGNFPGRFSGRQFSNSRSEMNVSTLELGDSALYLCASSLLATSGSRDTQYFGPGTRLTVL.

This clonotype has just a few counts. The V call is TRBV7-9, the J call TRBJ2-2, with D uncertain. Germline CDR1 and CDR2: SEHNR and FQNEAQ (reference sequence). V gave up 2 bases and J gave up 4 bases, with 11 bases separating them. This CDR3 contains 15 residues. The CDR3 bases are TGTGCCAGCAGCTTACGTATATCGAGCACCGGGGAGCTGTTTTTT. This translates into CASSLRISSTGELFF. The full variable domain, with the rest looked up from reference TRBV7-9 and TRBJ2-2, is DTGVSQNPRHKITKRGQNVTFRCDPISEHNRLYWYRQTLGQGPEFLTYFQNEAQLEKSRLLSDRFSAERPKGSFSTLEIQRTEQGDSAMYLCASSLRISSTGELFFGEGSRLTVL.

CDR3 coding DNA: TGCAGCGTTGGGGGCAGGGAAGAGGAAAAACTGTTTTTT. Its protein product is CSVGGREEEKLFF. This chain links TRBV29-1 with TRBJ1-4; D is perhaps TRBD1 (5 bases). Germline assignment: CDR1 SQVTM and CDR2 ANQGSEA. V was pared by 4 bases and J by 8 bases, with 14 bases between. The CDR3 consists of 13 residues.

There are many counts of this clonotype. This chain joins TRBV7-9 and TRBJ2-7; D call uncertain. V was clipped by 4 bases and J by 1 base, with 5 bases between them. CDR1 is SEHNR and CDR2 is FQNEAQ in the germline V gene (reference sequence). The length of the CDR3 is 12 residues. CDR3 amino acids: CASSSTSYEQYF. The CDR3 region has the DNA TGTGCCAGCAGCTCGACGTCCTACGAGCAGTACTTC.

This sequence joins TRBV12-3 or TRBV12-4 and TRBJ2-1; 12 bases fit TRBD2. The CDR3 has 19 residues. V was clipped by 6 bases and J by 4 bases; unmatched bases: 16. The CDR3 loop reads CASSPGTSGPLGVYNEQFF. CDR3 coding DNA: TGTGCCAGCAGCCCCGGGACTAGCGGGCCCCTGGGGGTATACAATGAGCAGTTCTTC.

The CDR3 here is CASSRESGGGPDTGELFF. Here the CDR3 DNA reads TGTGCCAGCAGCCGGGAGTCCGGGGGAGGGCCGGACACCGGGGAGCTGTTTTTT. The genes are TRBV6-1 and TRBJ2-2, with TRBD2 matching over 7 bases. V was clipped by 6 bases and J by 3 bases; unmatched bases: 16. The CDR3 extends over 18 amino acids. CDR1 is MNHNS, CDR2 SASEGT, per germline.

The V call is TRBV2, the J call TRBJ2-1; D is unclear. Germline V gene lookup returns CDR1 SNHLY and CDR2 FYNNEI. Trimming left V 2 bases short and J 3 bases short, with 5 bases between. The CDR3 covers 13 residues. The CDR3 protein is CASSERLYNEQFF. The CDR3 coding sequence is TGTGCCAGCAGTGAAAGACTCTACAATGAGCAGTTCTTC. The whole variable domain, remainder taken from reference TRBV2 and TRBJ2-1, is EPEVTQTPSHQVTQMGQEVILRCVPISNHLYFYWYRQILGQKVEFLVSFYNNEISEKSEIFDDQFSVERPDGSNFTLKIRSTKLEDSAMYFCASSERLYNEQFFGPGTRLTVL.

J is TRBJ2-3 and V is TRBV6-4; 8 bases agree with TRBD1. The CDR3 spans 14 residues. V gave up 2 bases and J gave up 6 bases; unmatched junction bases: 4. Germline V lookup: CDR1 MRHNA, CDR2 SNTAGT. As DNA, the CDR3 is TGTGCCAGCAGTGACAGAGACAGGGGTGATACGCAGTATTTT. Amino acid sequence: CASSDRDRGDTQYF.

This clonotype has more than one count but fewer than ten. The genes are TRBV19 and TRBJ2-2; D perhaps matches TRBD1 (6 bases). Germline CDR1 LNHDA, CDR2 SQIVND (reference sequence). Trimming took off 10 bases at V and 0 bases at J, with 12 bases between the two ends. The CDR3 consists of 14 residues. This CDR3 is CATRGQSNTGELFF. The CDR3 DNA sequence: TGTGCCACAAGAGGACAGTCGAACACCGGGGAGCTGTTTTTT.

J is TRBJ2-3 and V is TRBV5-1; D uncertain. The CDR3 is made up of 13 amino acids. The germline V gene encodes CDR1 SGHRS and CDR2 YFSETQ. V shed 1 base and J shed 6 bases, with 9 bases lying between them. The CDR3 DNA sequence: TGCGCCAGCAGCTTGACCAGTTTGGATACGCAGTATTTT. This codes for CASSLTSLDTQYF.

The table lists this clonotype with a few counts. The J gene is TRBJ2-1, the V gene TRBV7-2; TRBD2 agrees at 8 bases. Germline V CDR1 and CDR2: SGHTA, FQGNSA. There are 15 residues in the CDR3. Unmatched junction bases numbered 9, after V lost 2 bases and J lost 9 bases. CDR3 nucleotides: TGTGCCAGCAGCTTACTACTAGCGGAGGGAGGTGAGCAGTTCTTC. The encoded protein is CASSLLLAEGGEQFF.